Below, 14 T cell receptor beta chains from the same sample are listed, as sequenced in a study of T cell responses to AZD1222 COVID-19 vaccine. Here immunoSEQ multiplex PCR was the method, and the copy in TCRdb shows in-frame clones only, minus some. Of about 39,000 clones in the sample, 88% were seen once. The sample here was peripheral blood, taken 28 days after the second dose of the MenACWY control vaccine. These receptors all stem from an adult who received the MenACWY meningococcal vaccine as a control.

This clone was observed a single time. The chain uses TRBV7-9 and TRBJ2-7; TRBD1 matches at 10 bases. After removal of 4 bases from V and 4 bases from J, the junction contained 4 bases not matched to a gene. From germline, CDR1 is SEHNR and CDR2 FQNEAQ (reference sequence). The CDR3 is 14 amino acids. The CDR3: CASSYRDRGYEQYF. The CDR3 nucleotides are TGTGCCAGCAGCTACCGGGACAGGGGTTACGAGCAGTACTTC.

The V and J genes are TRBV5-5 and TRBJ1-2, with D tentatively TRBD1 (5 bases). This CDR3 region has 16 residues. Germline V gene sequence: CDR1 SGHKS, CDR2 YYEKEE (reference sequence). Trimming stripped 0 bases from V and 2 bases from J, with 14 bases between. CDR3: CASSLVRFTGNYGYTF. DNA of the CDR3: TGTGCCAGCAGCTTGGTGAGGTTTACAGGCAACTATGGCTACACCTTC. The full variable domain, with the rest looked up from reference TRBV5-5 and TRBJ1-2, is DAGVTQSPTHLIKTRGQQVTLRCSPISGHKSVSWYQQVLGQGPQFIFQYYEKEERGRGNFPDRFSARQFPNYSSELNVNALLLGDSALYLCASSLVRFTGNYGYTFGSGTRLTVV.

The CDR3 DNA follows: TGTGCCAGCAGGAATCGAGGAGGGTCCGAGCAGTTCTTC. It yields the protein CASRNRGGSEQFF. The gene calls are TRBV2 and TRBJ2-1, with a tentative D call TRBD2 (6 bases). CDR1 is SNHLY and CDR2 is FYNNEI in the germline V gene. This CDR3 is 13 amino acids long. The ends were cut back, 6 bases at V and 10 bases at J, with 16 bases in the middle. Looking up the rest from reference TRBV2 and TRBJ2-1 gives the full variable domain: EPEVTQTPSHQVTQMGQEVILRCVPISNHLYFYWYRQILGQKVEFLVSFYNNEISEKSEIFDDQFSVERPDGSNFTLKIRSTKLEDSAMYFCASRNRGGSEQFFGPGTRLTVL.

The V gene is TRBV29-1, the J gene TRBJ2-2, with 8 nucleotides matching TRBD1. The V gene's germline CDR1 is SQVTM and CDR2 ANQGSEA. Losses at the gene ends were 6 bases for V and 5 bases for J; bases not matched to a gene: 11. The CDR3 is made up of 15 amino acids. The CDR3 DNA sequence: TGCAGCGTCCTACCCGGACAGGGTGGGACCGGGGAGCTGTTTTTT. Protein product: CSVLPGQGGTGELFF.

The J gene is TRBJ1-6, the V gene TRBV11-2; D gene uncertain. The CDR3 spans 12 residues. Germline-derived CDR1 and CDR2 are SGHAT and FQNNGV. V dropped 5 bases and J dropped 12 bases, with 11 bases sitting between them. The CDR3 region has the DNA TGTGCCAGCAGCGCCGCGACTCTACCCCTCCACTTT. Translated: CASSAATLPLHF.

The V call is TRBV6-5, the J call TRBJ2-7, with no clear D. CDR1 is MNHEY and CDR2 is SVGAGI in the germline V gene. The CDR3 length is 14 residues. Trimming took off 4 bases at V and 0 bases at J, with 10 bases between the two ends. CDR3 sequence (DNA): TGTGCCAGCAGTTCTACTTGGAGCTCCTACGAGCAGTACTTC. As protein: CASSSTWSSYEQYF.

The chain is built from TRBV9 and TRBJ2-3; D remains ambiguous. The germline gives CDR1 SGDLS, CDR2 YYNGEE. V was pared by 6 bases and J by 2 bases, with 10 bases between. This CDR3 has 13 residues. The CDR3 reads CASNRLVTDTQYF. CDR3 nucleotides: TGTGCCAGCAACCGTCTAGTCACAGATACGCAGTATTTT.

Only a few counts were recorded for this clone. The chain employs TRBV28 and TRBJ1-3, with D unresolved. The V gene lost 4 bases and the J gene lost 7 bases, with 20 bases spanning the gap. The CDR3 has 16 amino acids. Germline loops: CDR1 MDHEN, CDR2 SYDVKM. CDR3 sequence: CASSSPAVLGGNTIYF. In DNA form, the CDR3 reads TGTGCCAGCAGTTCCCCCGCGGTGTTGGGTGGGAACACCATATATTTT.

The chain is built from TRBV2 and TRBJ2-4; D unresolved. There are 13 residues in the CDR3. CDR1 is SNHLY and CDR2 is FYNNEI in the germline V gene. Between the trimmed V and J ends, which lost 8 bases and 0 bases, there was a span of 8 bases. CDR3 region: CASRILAKNIQYF. For the CDR3, the DNA is TGTGCCAGCCGGATTCTAGCCAAAAACATTCAGTACTTC.

J is TRBJ2-7 and V is TRBV5-1; D is possibly TRBD2 (5 bases). The V and J ends lost 5 bases and 2 bases respectively, with 17 bases between them. The CDR3 runs 15 residues. Germline V lookup: CDR1 SGHRS, CDR2 YFSETQ. The CDR3 region has the DNA TGCGCCAGCAGTTCGACGGGCAGGACTCCCTACGAGCAGTACTTC. It translates to CASSSTGRTPYEQYF.

The chain uses TRBV5-1 and TRBJ2-3; D could derive from TRBD1 or TRBD2 (5 bases each). The CDR3 has 15 residues. With 4 bases removed from V and 3 bases from J, the gap between germline ends came to 15 bases. The germline CDR1 and CDR2 sequences are SGHRS and YFSETQ. CDR3 sequence (DNA): TGCGCCAGCAGCCCAATACGGGGCAAAACAGATACGCAGTATTTT. The encoded protein is CASSPIRGKTDTQYF.

V usage is TRBV4-2 and J usage is TRBJ2-3; D possibly corresponds to TRBD2 (6 bases). The CDR3 covers 14 residues. The ends were cut back, 1 base at V and 1 base at J, with 6 bases in the middle. Germline loops: CDR1 LGHNA, CDR2 YNFKEQ. The CDR3 sequence is CASSQVAGTDTQYF. CDR3 DNA sequence: TGTGCCAGCAGCCAAGTAGCGGGCACAGATACGCAGTATTTT.

The chain combines TRBV2 with TRBJ2-4; no reliable D call. The ends were cut back, 8 bases at V and 8 bases at J, with 16 bases in the middle. Germline-derived CDR1 and CDR2 are SNHLY and FYNNEI. This CDR3 has 13 residues. This CDR3 is CASDLTLGHIQYF. CDR3 nucleotide sequence: TGTGCCAGCGACCTAACCTTAGGACACATTCAGTACTTC.

The chain recombines TRBV28 with TRBJ1-2; TRBD1 agrees at 7 bases. This CDR3 contains 15 residues. CDR1 is MDHEN, CDR2 SYDVKM, per germline. The ends lost 2 bases at V and 4 bases at J; junction bases unmatched: 7. Written as DNA, the CDR3 is TGTGCCAGCAGTTTAGTTAGGGGGCTGGCCTATGGCTACACCTTC. It is translated as CASSLVRGLAYGYTF.